A selection of T cell receptor beta chains follows, all from one sample in a study of T-cell memory formation after mild COVID-19. TCRdb ran MiXCR on the 5' RACE reads and lists one entry per CDR3 protein. The sample includes fewer than 700,000 distinct CDR3 sequences, about 20% of them seen just once. Sequenced: PBMCs or a T cell subset sorted from them (not recorded which). Receptors were obtained from an adult woman who had mild COVID-19 (a few samples of this study predate the infection). Cell type and time point are not known. Each CDR3 is given with its conserved first and last residue.

V gene: TRBV19
J gene: TRBJ2-3
CDR3 protein: CASSIATPDTQYF

V gene: TRBV30
J gene: TRBJ2-7
CDR3 protein: CAWSVEGDSYEQYF

V gene: TRBV24-1
J gene: TRBJ2-3
CDR3 protein: CATSDPRKGPGTDTQYF

V gene: TRBV5-1
J gene: TRBJ2-1
CDR3 protein: CASSLMGTSGNNEQFF

V gene: TRBV12-3/TRBV12-4
J gene: TRBJ1-4
CDR3 protein: CASSFQGLNEKLFF

V gene: TRBV5-1
J gene: TRBJ1-6
CDR3 protein: CASRQEPGQGNSPLHF

V gene: TRBV23-1
J gene: TRBJ1-5
CDR3 protein: CASSPSDNDSNQPQHF

V gene: TRBV10-3
J gene: TRBJ1-2
CDR3 protein: CAISVEGNYGYTF

V gene: TRBV20-1
J gene: TRBJ2-2
CDR3 protein: CSARDLNKGPGELFF

V gene: TRBV11-2
J gene: TRBJ2-1
CDR3 protein: CASSLETGPHQFF

V gene: TRBV15
J gene: TRBJ2-5
CDR3 protein: CATSRQNGEETQYF

V gene: TRBV19
J gene: TRBJ2-1
CDR3 protein: CASSTIRDDNEQFF

V gene: TRBV28
J gene: TRBJ2-1
CDR3 protein: CASSLLGLAGNNEQFF

V gene: TRBV7-9
J gene: TRBJ1-2
CDR3 protein: CASSLETDLYGYTF

V gene: TRBV4-1
J gene: TRBJ2-1
CDR3 protein: CASSHGTAGEQFF

V gene: TRBV12-3/TRBV12-4
J gene: TRBJ2-7
CDR3 protein: CASSRDGASEQYF

V gene: TRBV19
J gene: TRBJ2-5
CDR3 protein: CASSIEETQYF

V gene: TRBV5-5
J gene: TRBJ2-3
CDR3 protein: CASSLQLSVDTQYF

V gene: TRBV12-3/TRBV12-4
J gene: TRBJ2-1
CDR3 protein: CASSPHRGDYNEQFF

V gene: TRBV29-1
J gene: TRBJ1-1
CDR3 protein: CSVEEDSYTEAFF

V gene: TRBV7-2
J gene: TRBJ1-2
CDR3 protein: CASSLSHRDYGYTF

V gene: TRBV7-9
J gene: TRBJ2-1
CDR3 protein: CASGSDRSYNEQFF

V gene: TRBV18
J gene: TRBJ1-1
CDR3 protein: CASSPGFQGMDTEAFF

V gene: TRBV28
J gene: TRBJ1-1
CDR3 protein: CASSSRRRESTEAFF

V gene: TRBV15
J gene: TRBJ1-5
CDR3 protein: CATRGGGNQPQHF

V gene: TRBV20-1
J gene: TRBJ2-1
CDR3 protein: CSEQGQIYNEQFF

V gene: TRBV5-5
J gene: TRBJ1-2
CDR3 protein: CASSLWGTAPVDGYTF

V gene: TRBV20-1
J gene: TRBJ1-2
CDR3 protein: CSAREVQLNYGYTF

V gene: TRBV7-6
J gene: TRBJ2-5
CDR3 protein: CASSLAWRPGETQYF

V gene: TRBV29-1
J gene: TRBJ2-3
CDR3 protein: CSVSGGEGAGATDTQYF

V gene: TRBV7-9
J gene: TRBJ2-3
CDR3 protein: CASTPEGDRPRTDTQYF

V gene: TRBV27
J gene: TRBJ2-2
CDR3 protein: CASSGSRLGGELFF

V gene: TRBV30
J gene: TRBJ2-2
CDR3 protein: CACQIVVQGGTGELFF

V gene: TRBV9
J gene: TRBJ2-3
CDR3 protein: CASSKIPTLRGAADTQYF

V gene: TRBV20-1
J gene: TRBJ2-7
CDR3 protein: CSALVSGRADEQYF

V gene: TRBV4-1
J gene: TRBJ2-1
CDR3 protein: CARSQPTSGSRDEQFF

V gene: TRBV24-1
J gene: TRBJ2-3
CDR3 protein: CATMRASTDTQYF

V gene: TRBV21-1
J gene: TRBJ1-4
CDR3 protein: CASSENRGIGEKLFF

V gene: TRBV7-9
J gene: TRBJ2-4
CDR3 protein: CASSLSTGKTAKNIQYF

V gene: TRBV5-6
J gene: TRBJ1-1
CDR3 protein: CASSFRDSPWEAFF

V gene: TRBV5-4
J gene: TRBJ2-7
CDR3 protein: CASSLGASGRALNEQYF

V gene: TRBV6-2/TRBV6-3
J gene: TRBJ2-7
CDR3 protein: CATTSLGDSYEQYF

V gene: TRBV7-6
J gene: TRBJ1-4
CDR3 protein: CASSPDRGTHEKLFF

V gene: TRBV11-3
J gene: TRBJ2-1
CDR3 protein: CASSFGLSGEQFF

V gene: TRBV7-9
J gene: TRBJ2-4
CDR3 protein: CASSPLDIQYF

V gene: TRBV29-1
J gene: TRBJ2-2
CDR3 protein: CSVDRGDYSTGELFF

V gene: TRBV21-1
J gene: TRBJ2-5
CDR3 protein: CASSSLAGVETQYF

V gene: TRBV18
J gene: TRBJ2-3
CDR3 protein: CASSPFKPEDTQYF

V gene: TRBV29-1
J gene: TRBJ2-7
CDR3 protein: CSVTGTLTYEQYF

V gene: TRBV7-9
J gene: TRBJ2-5
CDR3 protein: CASSLVTGEQETQYF

V gene: TRBV7-3
J gene: TRBJ2-1
CDR3 protein: CASSFTSGGASYNEQFF

V gene: TRBV3-1
J gene: TRBJ2-7
CDR3 protein: CASSHRPQPRYEQYF

V gene: TRBV6-5
J gene: TRBJ1-1
CDR3 protein: CASRPGLMNTEAFF

V gene: TRBV7-7
J gene: TRBJ2-3
CDR3 protein: CASSYGQDTDTQYF

V gene: TRBV5-1
J gene: TRBJ2-7
CDR3 protein: CASRIRGGSSYEQYF

V gene: TRBV19
J gene: TRBJ2-7
CDR3 protein: CASIEPTSGEQYF